The present T cell receptor (beta chain) was sequenced within a study of blood T cell repertoires in COVID-19. CDR3 length: 16 amino acids. Trimming cost V 4 bases and J 5 bases; bases outside gene matches: 9. CDR1 and CDR2 from the germline V gene are SGHVS and FQNEAQ. Authors' analysis steps: Estimated nucleated cell counts came from reference gene primer amplification. Profiled with immunoSEQ multiplex PCR; TCRdb holds only in-frame clones, not every one. V and J calls and clone size are given by that table; D and trimming were obtained from the DNA. This sample yields approximately 320,000 clones, of which about 87% are seen a single time; approximately 9% belongs to the top ten.

This rearrangement joins TRBV7-8 to TRBJ2-1; 9 bases fit TRBD2. Sequenced material: PBMCs or T cells enriched from blood (not recorded which). The sequence derives from a young woman who had recovered from COVID-19. The CDR3 loop reads CASSSRSGSFNNEQFF. The CDR3 DNA reads as TGTGCCAGCAGCTCTCGTAGCGGGAGCTTTAACAATGAGCAGTTCTTC.